This T cell receptor (beta chain) stems from a study of T cell changes during pregnancy in multiple sclerosis. The assay was immunoSEQ multiplex PCR, and TCRdb's table has in-frame clones only and misses some. The sample yields around 40,000 clones, 85% to 90% seen once. CDR1 and CDR2 from the germline V gene are KGHSH and LQKENI. This CDR3 is 13 amino acids long. V was trimmed by 3 bases and J by 6 bases, leaving 11 bases between them. This sequence was found in a female donor with multiple sclerosis, enrolled in a pregnancy study. Sequenced here: CD4+ T cells from peripheral blood mononuclear cells, sampled in the first trimester of pregnancy. This chain links TRBV18 with TRBJ1-2; D gene ambiguous. The CDR3 DNA reads TGTGCCAGCTCACCGGTGAGGGATCATGGCTACACCTTC. Encoded protein: CASSPVRDHGYTF. Filled out from reference TRBV18 and TRBJ1-2, the complete variable domain reads NAGVMQNPRHLVRRRGQEARLRCSPMKGHSHVYWYRQLPEEGLKFMVYLQKENIIDESGMPKERFSAEFPKEGPSILRIQQVVRGDSAAYFCASSPVRDHGYTFGSGTRLTVV.